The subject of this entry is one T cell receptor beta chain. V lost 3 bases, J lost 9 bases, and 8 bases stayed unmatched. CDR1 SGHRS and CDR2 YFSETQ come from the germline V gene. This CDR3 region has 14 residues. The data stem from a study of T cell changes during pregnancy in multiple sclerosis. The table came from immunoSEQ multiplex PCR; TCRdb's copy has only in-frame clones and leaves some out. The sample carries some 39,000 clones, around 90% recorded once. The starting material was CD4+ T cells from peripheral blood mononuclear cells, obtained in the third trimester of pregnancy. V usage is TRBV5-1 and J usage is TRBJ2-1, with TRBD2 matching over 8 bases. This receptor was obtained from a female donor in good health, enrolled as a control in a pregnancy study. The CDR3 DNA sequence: TGCGCCAGCAGCTCTGTCCTAGCGGGCAGTGAGCAGTTCTTC. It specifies CASSSVLAGSEQFF.